A single sample is the source of the 17 T cell receptor beta chains below, sequenced in a study of blood T cell repertoires in COVID-19. Assay: immunoSEQ multiplex PCR; the TCRdb copy retains only in-frame clones and omits some. The sample gives some 220,000 clones, roughly nine tenths of which show up once; over 3% is in the top ten. Sequencing was done on a sample of PBMCs or T cells enriched from blood (not recorded which). The receptors were sampled from a woman between 50 and 59 years old in a cohort exposed to, infected with or recovered from COVID-19 (not recorded which).

This clone has just a few counts. The chain carries TRBV6-2 or TRBV6-3 and TRBJ2-2; D perhaps matches TRBD2 (6 bases). This CDR3 contains 16 residues. The V gene lost 5 bases and the J gene lost 4 bases, with 17 bases spanning the gap. Germline CDR1 reads MNHEY; CDR2 reads SVGEGT. The CDR3 bases are TGTGCCAGCAGTGGCCAGGGAGTGCGGGGCACCGGGGAGCTGTTTTTT. Protein sequence: CASSGQGVRGTGELFF.

The chain carries TRBV18 and TRBJ2-3; 8 bases align to TRBD2. The CDR3 is 17 amino acids. CDR1 KGHSH and CDR2 LQKENI come from the germline V gene. V lost 2 bases and J lost 2; bases outside the gene matches: 9. In DNA, the CDR3 is TGTGCCAGCTCACCAACGATGGCGGGGGGCCCCACAGATACGCAGTATTTT. Translated, it gives CASSPTMAGGPTDTQYF.

V usage is TRBV29-1 and J usage is TRBJ1-6; possibly TRBD1 for D (6 bases). CDR1 and CDR2 from the germline V gene are SQVTM and ANQGSEA. The CDR3 covers 13 residues. The V and J ends lost 2 bases and 9 bases respectively, with 11 bases between them. DNA for the CDR3: TGCAGCGTTGAACAGGGGCAGGGTTCACCCCTCCACTTT. Amino acid sequence: CSVEQGQGSPLHF.

V and J are TRBV19 and TRBJ1-1, with a weak D call TRBD1 (5 bases). V was pared by 3 bases and J by 4 bases, with 9 bases between. The germline gives CDR1 LNHDA, CDR2 SQIVND (reference sequence). The CDR3 covers 13 residues. The chain's CDR3 is CASSIRRATEAFF. In DNA, the CDR3 is TGTGCCAGTAGTATTCGCAGGGCCACTGAAGCTTTCTTT.

The V gene is TRBV14, the J gene TRBJ1-2; D ambiguous. Germline assignment: CDR1 SGHDN and CDR2 FVKESK. There are 14 residues in the CDR3. V lost 4 bases to trimming and J lost 5 bases, with 14 bases between them. The CDR3 protein is CASSPLNSGYGYTF. The CDR3 DNA is TGTGCCAGCAGCCCTTTGAACTCGGGATATGGCTACACCTTC.

This chain joins TRBV11-2 and TRBJ1-1; a weak D match, TRBD1 (5 bases). Trimming took off 5 bases at V and 1 base at J, with 11 bases between the two ends. CDR1 and CDR2 from the germline V gene are SGHAT and FQNNGV. The CDR3 runs 14 residues. In DNA, the CDR3 is TGTGCCAGCAGCCCCTACGGGGGGAACACTGAAGCTTTCTTT. This codes for CASSPYGGNTEAFF.

With respect to this clone: Other nucleotide sequences in the sample specify the same CDR3. V gene TRBV18 combines with J gene TRBJ2-3; D perhaps matches TRBD2 (6 bases). V was clipped by 3 bases and J by 6 bases, with 10 bases between them. The CDR3 is made up of 13 amino acids. Germline lookup yields CDR1 KGHSH and CDR2 LQKENI. This chain's CDR3 is CASSPPGGDTQYF. The CDR3 DNA sequence: TGTGCCAGCTCACCTCCTGGGGGGGATACGCAGTATTTT.

The chain employs TRBV10-3 and TRBJ1-2, with unresolved D. The CDR3 totals 13 residues. Germline V lookup: CDR1 ENHRY, CDR2 SYGVKD. V was cut by 6 bases and J by 2 bases, with 10 bases left in between. The CDR3: CAISQAGNYGYTF. CDR3 bases: TGTGCCATCAGCCAAGCGGGAAACTATGGCTACACCTTC.

This chain joins TRBV9 and TRBJ1-5; TRBD1 agrees at 8 bases. The V gene's germline CDR1 is SGDLS and CDR2 YYNGEE. This CDR3 spans 15 amino acids. V was pared by 4 bases and J by 2 bases, with 5 bases of the junction left unmatched. As DNA, the CDR3 is TGTGCCAGCAGCTCCGGACAGGGAGGCAATCAGCCCCAGCATTTT. Translation gives CASSSGQGGNQPQHF.

The chain has TRBV27 and TRBJ1-1, with D uncertain. Germline assignment: CDR1 MNHEY and CDR2 SMNVEV (reference sequence). The CDR3 contains 14 residues. Trimming cost V 5 bases and J 0 bases, with 10 bases left between them. The CDR3 region has the DNA TGTGCCAGCAGTCGGTTCAGCGTGAACACTGAAGCTTTCTTT. It encodes CASSRFSVNTEAFF.

The chain combines TRBV27 with TRBJ2-2, with 7 bases matching TRBD2. The CDR3 spans 16 residues. V lost 7 bases and J lost 6; bases outside the gene matches: 14. CDR1 MNHEY and CDR2 SMNVEV come from the germline V gene (reference sequence). The chain's CDR3 is CASKLGESGAAGELFF. The CDR3 DNA reads as TGTGCCAGCAAGTTAGGGGAAAGCGGGGCAGCCGGGGAGCTGTTTTTT.

The genes are TRBV5-6 and TRBJ2-3, with D possibly TRBD2 on 7 matching bases. The V gene lost 4 bases and the J gene lost 2 bases, with 17 bases spanning the gap. The CDR3 has 16 residues. The germline CDR1 and CDR2 sequences are SGHDT and YYEEEE. The CDR3 loop reads CASSPNRDYFTDTQYF. The DNA for the CDR3 is TGTGCCAGCAGCCCTAACAGGGACTACTTCACAGATACGCAGTATTTT.

The chain couples TRBV11-2 to TRBJ2-3; no reliable D call. The germline V gene has CDR1 SGHAT and CDR2 FQNNGV. There are 12 residues in the CDR3. The germline V and J ends were trimmed by 5 bases and 6 bases, with 9 bases remaining between them. The CDR3 loop reads CASSPTLDTQYF. The CDR3 DNA reads as TGTGCCAGCAGCCCGACTTTGGATACGCAGTATTTT.

This clone was seen more than once but under ten times. V and J are TRBV10-1 and TRBJ1-6; the match to TRBD1 covers 9 bases. The V gene's germline CDR1 is WNHNN and CDR2 SYGVQD (reference sequence). There are 14 residues in the CDR3. The trim removed 6 bases at V and 9 bases at J, leaving 6 bases unmatched. CDR3 protein: CASSPGTGSSPLHF. Written as DNA, the CDR3 is TGCGCCAGCAGCCCCGGGACAGGGAGTTCACCCCTCCACTTT.

The J gene is TRBJ2-1, the V gene TRBV27; TRBD2 agrees at 12 bases. CDR3 length: 18 residues. Germline V gene lookup returns CDR1 MNHEY and CDR2 SMNVEV (reference sequence). J was trimmed by 8 bases and V by 1 base; bases with no gene match: 12. The CDR3 loop reads CASSLWGVTSGGLYEQFF. The CDR3 nucleotides read TGTGCCAGCAGTTTATGGGGGGTGACTAGCGGGGGTCTATATGAGCAGTTCTTC.

In its sample, this clone was seen once. V is TRBV27 and J is TRBJ2-1, with 8 bases identical to TRBD2. This CDR3 is 15 amino acids long. V lost 6 bases, J lost 0 bases, and 4 bases stayed unmatched. Per germline, CDR1 MNHEY and CDR2 SMNVEV (reference sequence). CDR3 residues: CASSFGGGSYNEQFF. CDR3 DNA sequence: TGTGCCAGCAGCTTCGGGGGGGGCTCCTACAATGAGCAGTTCTTC.

The chain uses TRBV25-1 and TRBJ1-4; D call uncertain. Germline-derived CDR1 and CDR2 are MGHDK and SYGVNS. V was cut by 3 bases and J by 10 bases, with 12 bases left in between. This CDR3 is built from 13 residues. The DNA of the CDR3 is TGTGCCAGCAGTGATCCAAATAGCGGAAAACTGTTTTTT. It codes for CASSDPNSGKLFF.